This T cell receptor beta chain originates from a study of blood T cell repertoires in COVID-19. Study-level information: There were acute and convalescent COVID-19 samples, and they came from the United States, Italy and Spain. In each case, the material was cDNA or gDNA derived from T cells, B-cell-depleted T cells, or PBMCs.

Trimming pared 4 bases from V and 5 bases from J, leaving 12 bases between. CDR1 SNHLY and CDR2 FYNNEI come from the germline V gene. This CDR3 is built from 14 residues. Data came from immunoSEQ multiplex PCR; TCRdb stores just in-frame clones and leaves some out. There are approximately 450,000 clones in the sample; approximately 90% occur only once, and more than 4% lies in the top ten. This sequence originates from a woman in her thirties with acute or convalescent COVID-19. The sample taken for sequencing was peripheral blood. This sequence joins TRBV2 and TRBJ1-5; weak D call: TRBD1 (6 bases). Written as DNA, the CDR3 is TGTGCCAGCAGTGCCGACAGGTTTTATCAGCCCCAGCATTTT. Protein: CASSADRFYQPQHF.